These 17 T cell receptor beta chains were sequenced from one sample in a study of tumor-infiltrating lymphocytes in oesophageal squamous cell carcinoma. From the PCR reads, TCRdb called clonotypes with MiXCR, one entry per CDR3 protein. This table holds approximately 15,000 distinct CDR3 sequences, 40% to 65% found once. Specimen: esophageal tumor tissue. The receptors derive from a male donor with esophageal squamous cell carcinoma.

Concerning this clonotype itself: One end of the junction varies from germline; a read error may be responsible. This chain connects TRBV12-3 or TRBV12-4 to TRBJ2-5; a possible D gene is TRBD1 (5 bases). CDR3 length equals 11 residues. CDR3 sequence reads: CASSLLDTPYF. In DNA, the CDR3 is TGTGCCAGCAGTTTATTGGACACCCCGTACTTC.

This sequence joins TRBV7-3 and TRBJ2-7; 9 nucleotides line up with TRBD2. Near its end, the DNA agrees better with TRBJ2-1, so the J call may be wrong. Germline V gives CDR1 SGHTA, CDR2 FQGTGA. The CDR3 covers 15 residues. CDR3 in DNA: TGTGCCAGCAGCCTGAGAGGCGGGAGGGACAATGAGCAGTTCTTC. Protein: CASSLRGGRDNEQFF.

The V gene is TRBV27, the J gene TRBJ2-3, with 10 bases lining up with TRBD2. This CDR3 has 19 residues. Germline V gene data show CDR1 as MNHEY and CDR2 as SMNVEV (reference sequence). Losses at the gene ends were 5 bases for V and 3 bases for J; bases not matched to a gene: 17. CDR3 sequence: CASSTSGTSVRHRTDTQYF. As DNA, the CDR3 is TGTGCCAGCAGTACCTCCGGGACTAGCGTCAGGCACCGGACAGATACGCAGTATTTT.

This clonotype is deemed large (0.1 to 1%). This rearrangement joins TRBV7-3 to TRBJ2-6; D perhaps matches TRBD2 (5 bases). V was trimmed by 3 bases and J by 2 bases, leaving 8 bases between them. This CDR3 has 15 amino acids. The germline V gene encodes CDR1 SGHTA and CDR2 FQGTGA. CDR3 in amino acids: CASSLRETGANVLTF. The CDR3 region has the DNA TGTGCCAGCAGCTTGAGGGAGACTGGGGCCAACGTCCTGACTTTC.

J is TRBJ2-3 and V is TRBV7-2; 8 nucleotides line up with TRBD1. Germline V gene sequence: CDR1 SGHTA, CDR2 FQGNSA. The CDR3 covers 16 residues. The trim removed 6 bases at V and 1 base at J, leaving 9 bases unmatched. CDR3 in amino acids: CASSFRQGSGTDTQYF. CDR3 bases: TGTGCCAGCAGTTTCCGACAGGGGAGCGGCACAGATACGCAGTATTTT.

This sequence joins TRBV7-2 and TRBJ2-3; D may be TRBD1 or TRBD2 (5 bases each). CDR1 and CDR2 from the germline V gene are SGHTA and FQGNSA. Trimming removed 3 bases from V and 2 bases from J, with 9 bases in between. This CDR3 has 14 amino acids. The CDR3 DNA reads as TGTGCCAGCAGCTTGGGACCGAACACAGATACGCAGTATTTT. Its protein product is CASSLGPNTDTQYF.

The rearrangement joins TRBV7-2 to TRBJ2-1; tentatively, D is TRBD1 (5 bases). Matching the DNA end better, TRBJ2-5 makes the J call doubtful. There are 15 residues in the CDR3. Looked up from germline, CDR1 is SGHTA and CDR2 is FQGNSA. The CDR3 region has the DNA TGTGCCAGCAGCCCGCGCCTAGGGGATCAAGAGACCCAGTACTTC. It yields the protein CASSPRLGDQETQYF.

A single count supports this clonotype. The chain carries TRBV12-3 or TRBV12-4 and TRBJ2-3; 8 bases match TRBD2. The junction had 7 bases not matched to a gene; V was cut back by 4 bases and J by 1 base. The CDR3 sequence is 16 residues long. CDR3 region: CASSYGQRERTDTQYF. As DNA, the CDR3 is TGTGCCAGCAGTTATGGTCAGCGGGAGCGCACAGATACGCAGTATTTT.

This clonotype was seen a handful of times. Mismatch with germline at one junction end may stem from a read error. V gene TRBV7-7 combines with J gene TRBJ2-5, with D hard to call. This CDR3 is 13 amino acids long. Germline V gene lookup returns CDR1 SSHAT and CDR2 FNYEAQ (reference sequence). The chain's CDR3 is CASSTRTEETQYF. The CDR3 nucleotides are TGTGCTAGCAGCACCCGAACAGAAGAGACCCAGTACTTC.

The V call is TRBV7-2, the J call TRBJ2-2, with D unresolved. CDR1 is SGHTA and CDR2 is FQGNSA in the germline V gene. The V end was cut by 3 bases, the J end by 5 bases, with 7 bases between. The CDR3 covers 13 residues. CDR3 region: CASSLQLTGELFF. The CDR3 nucleotides are TGTGCCAGCAGCTTGCAACTTACCGGGGAGCTGTTTTTT.

Written as DNA, the CDR3 is TGTGCCAGCAGCTTTCGGGGGACCCAGTACTTC. It encodes CASSFRGTQYF. This chain connects TRBV7-8 to TRBJ2-1; maybe TRBD2 (5 bases). Judging by the DNA end, TRBJ2-5 fits better; the J call may be wrong. Germline V gene data show CDR1 as SGHVS and CDR2 as FQNEAQ. This CDR3 region has 11 residues.

The CDR3, as DNA: TGTGCCAGCAGCCCGAATCTAGACAAGGGCTACACCTTC. Its protein product is CASSPNLDKGYTF. This chain links TRBV6-1 with TRBJ1-2; D is unclear. The germline gives CDR1 MNHNS, CDR2 SASEGT. V was clipped by 6 bases and J by 8 bases, with 16 bases between them. The CDR3 sequence is 13 residues long.

The chain carries TRBV7-2 and TRBJ2-7; a possible D gene is TRBD2 (7 bases). The CDR3 has 15 amino acids. V was cut by 4 bases and J by 0 bases, with 13 bases left in between. Germline CDR1 and CDR2: SGHTA and FQGNSA. For the CDR3, the DNA is TGTGCCAGCAGCTGGGGGGCGGGAGTCTCCTACGAGCAGTACTTC. Translated, it gives CASSWGAGVSYEQYF.

The chain uses TRBV5-1 and TRBJ2-1; D is perhaps TRBD1 (5 bases). The V end lost 2 bases, the J end lost 6 bases, and 9 bases lay between the germline ends. The CDR3 covers 13 residues. Germline V gene sequence: CDR1 SGHRS, CDR2 YFSETQ. The CDR3 region is CASSLSGSNEQFF. The CDR3 DNA is TGCGCCAGCAGCTTATCAGGGTCCAATGAGCAGTTCTTC.

The V gene is TRBV10-2, the J gene TRBJ1-1; 9 bases fit TRBD1. There are 16 residues in the CDR3. Germline values: CDR1 WSHSY, CDR2 SAAADI. The V gene end was trimmed by 3 bases and the J gene end by 4 bases; junction bases not matched to a gene: 9. The CDR3 here is CASSEQTGTGPTEAFF. The CDR3 DNA reads TGCGCCAGCAGTGAACAAACCGGGACAGGGCCCACTGAAGCTTTCTTT.

In its sample, this clonotype ranks as medium-sized (0.01 to 0.1%). The CDR3 reads CASSNIVFRGSSYEQYF. The CDR3 DNA reads TGTGCCAGCAGCAACATCGTATTCAGGGGGAGCTCCTACGAGCAGTACTTC. J is TRBJ2-7 and V is TRBV6-1; 7 bases fit TRBD1. V shed 6 bases and J 0 bases; nucleotides not matched to a gene: 14. The CDR3 loop spans 17 amino acids. The germline V gene encodes CDR1 MNHNS and CDR2 SASEGT.

This clonotype appeared a few times. The V call is TRBV6-1, the J call TRBJ2-3; D remains ambiguous. The V end lost 7 bases, the J end lost 0 bases, and 5 bases lay between the germline ends. Germline assignment: CDR1 MNHNS and CDR2 SASEGT. CDR3 length: 12 amino acids. The CDR3 coding sequence is TGTGCCAGCACCCCTAGCACAGATACGCAGTATTTT. This gives the protein CASTPSTDTQYF.